The T cell receptor beta chain under discussion was sequenced for a study of technical replicates of blood from several donors. The data were produced by immunoSEQ multiplex PCR, yet TCRdb's version contains in-frame clones alone and is incomplete. The sample lists around 69,000 clones; around 86% were seen once. Germline assignment: CDR1 SGHNT and CDR2 YYREEE (reference sequence). The CDR3 covers 16 residues. V lost 0 bases and J 8 bases, leaving 18 bases between the germline ends. The rearrangement joins TRBV5-4 to TRBJ2-1; tentatively, D is TRBD2 (6 bases). The sequenced material came from PBMCs. The sequence came from a human donor in good health. Some clones in this sample may be carry-over from other donors' samples. CDR3 coding DNA: TGTGCCAGCAGCTTGGGTGCGGGGTCCGTCCGGTATGAGCAGTTCTTC. It codes for CASSLGAGSVRYEQFF.